The rows below give T cell receptor beta chains drawn from one sample of a study of cytomegalovirus exposure and HLA in healthy donors. The table came from immunoSEQ multiplex PCR; TCRdb's copy has only in-frame clones and leaves some out. The sample lists about 50,000 clones; 90% to 95% were seen once. Sequenced material: PBMCs. Receptors originate from a man between 18 and 35 years old in good health and CMV-seronegative. Each CDR3 is given with its conserved first and last residue. The D gene is left open where the match is weak. Clone size is not always given. Where it is, it says once, few, many or a class for expanded clones.

v_call	d_call	j_call	clone_size	cdr3_aa	cdr3_nt
TRBV6-1	TRBD1	TRBJ2-1	.	CASCGFTGDPLERQFF	TGTGCCAGCTGTGGGTTCACAGGGGATCCCCTAGAGCGGCAGTTCTTC
TRBV18	.	TRBJ1-4	.	CASSTQNQEKLFF	TGTGCCAGCTCGACACAGAACCAAGAAAAACTGTTTTTT
TRBV27	.	TRBJ2-6	.	CASSPPGGTGANVLTF	TGTGCCAGCAGCCCTCCAGGGGGGACCGGGGCCAACGTCCTGACTTTC
TRBV11-3	.	TRBJ2-1	.	CASSSGQTARNEQFF	TGTGCCAGCAGCTCCGGACAGACGGCGAGGAATGAGCAGTTCTTC
TRBV6-6	TRBD1	TRBJ2-4	.	CASSYGTGRNIQYF	TGTGCCAGCAGTTACGGGACAGGGAGGAACATTCAGTACTTC
TRBV15	TRBD1	TRBJ2-1	medium-sized	CATSRGTGGYNEQFF	TGTGCCACCAGCAGAGGGACAGGGGGCTACAATGAGCAGTTCTTC
TRBV7-6	TRBD1	TRBJ2-7	.	CASSLGDRGFAYEQYF	TGTGCCAGCAGCTTAGGGGACAGGGGTTTTGCCTACGAGCAGTACTTC
TRBV4-1	.	TRBJ2-1	.	CASAEQGNNEQFF	TGCGCCAGCGCCGAGCAGGGTAACAATGAGCAGTTCTTC
TRBV29-1	TRBD1	TRBJ1-1	.	CSAGQGGTEAFF	TGCAGCGCCGGACAGGGCGGCACTGAAGCTTTCTTT
TRBV6-5	.	TRBJ2-7	.	CASSSPAPKYEQYF	TGTGCCAGCAGCTCTCCCGCCCCTAAGTACGAGCAGTACTTC
TRBV27	TRBD2	TRBJ2-7	.	CASRPLLAGLAYEQYF	TGTGCCAGCCGTCCGCTACTAGCGGGACTAGCCTACGAGCAGTACTTC
TRBV18	TRBD1	TRBJ1-2	.	CASSPLGTGGRLFGYTF	TGTGCCAGCTCACCACTGGGGACAGGGGGTCGCTTGTTTGGCTACACCTTC
TRBV9	.	TRBJ2-7	medium-sized	CASGSGTSDEQYF	TGTGCCAGCGGCTCCGGGACTTCTGACGAGCAGTACTTC
TRBV7-9	.	TRBJ2-1	.	CASSLTPAGLSYNEQFF	TGTGCCAGCAGCTTAACCCCCGCGGGATTGAGCTACAATGAGCAGTTCTTC
TRBV13	.	TRBJ2-7	.	CASSLSDTGYEQYF	TGTGCCAGCAGCCTCTCGGACACAGGCTACGAGCAGTACTTC
TRBV11-2	.	TRBJ2-1	.	CASSLGLMGGAPYNEQFF	TGTGCCAGCAGCTTAGGTCTAATGGGGGGGGCCCCGTACAATGAGCAGTTCTTC
TRBV6-5	TRBD1	TRBJ2-1	.	CASSPMDRDGNEQFF	TGTGCCAGCAGTCCGATGGACAGGGACGGAAATGAGCAGTTCTTC
TRBV10-3	.	TRBJ1-5	.	CAISEGGNQPQHF	TGTGCCATCAGTGAGGGAGGCAATCAGCCCCAGCATTTT
TRBV5-6	TRBD1	TRBJ1-5	.	CASSSGTASNQPQHF	TGTGCCAGCAGCTCCGGGACAGCCAGCAATCAGCCCCAGCATTTT
TRBV5-4	.	TRBJ2-3	.	CASSLWRDTQYF	TGTGCCAGCAGCTTGTGGAGAGATACGCAGTATTTT
TRBV4-3	.	TRBJ2-7	.	CASSQDSFNYEQYF	TGCGCCAGCAGCCAGGACAGTTTCAACTACGAGCAGTACTTC
TRBV4-2	.	TRBJ1-1	.	CASSPAPGDEAFF	TGTGCCAGCAGCCCTGCCCCGGGAGACGAAGCTTTCTTT
TRBV2	.	TRBJ2-3	.	CASSQDRSTDTQYF	TGTGCCAGCAGTCAGGACAGAAGCACAGATACGCAGTATTTT
TRBV29-1	TRBD2	TRBJ2-3	.	CSVLGTSGKTDTQYF	TGCAGCGTCCTTGGGACTAGCGGCAAAACAGATACGCAGTATTTT
TRBV4-1	TRBD2	TRBJ2-7	.	CASSQGSGSVYEQYF	TGCGCCAGCAGCCAAGGTAGCGGGAGTGTCTACGAGCAGTACTTC
TRBV9	.	TRBJ1-1	once	CASSVGGMNTEAFF	TGTGCCAGCAGCGTAGGCGGAATGAACACTGAAGCTTTCTTT
TRBV7-9	.	TRBJ1-4	.	CASRSGEKLFF	TGTGCCAGCAGGTCAGGAGAAAAACTGTTTTTT
TRBV19	.	TRBJ2-7	once	CASSRGITYEQYF	TGTGCCAGTAGTCGAGGTATTACCTACGAGCAGTACTTC
TRBV29-1	TRBD2	TRBJ2-7	.	CSVLAGGLYEQYF	TGCAGCGTGCTAGCGGGAGGGCTTTACGAGCAGTACTTC